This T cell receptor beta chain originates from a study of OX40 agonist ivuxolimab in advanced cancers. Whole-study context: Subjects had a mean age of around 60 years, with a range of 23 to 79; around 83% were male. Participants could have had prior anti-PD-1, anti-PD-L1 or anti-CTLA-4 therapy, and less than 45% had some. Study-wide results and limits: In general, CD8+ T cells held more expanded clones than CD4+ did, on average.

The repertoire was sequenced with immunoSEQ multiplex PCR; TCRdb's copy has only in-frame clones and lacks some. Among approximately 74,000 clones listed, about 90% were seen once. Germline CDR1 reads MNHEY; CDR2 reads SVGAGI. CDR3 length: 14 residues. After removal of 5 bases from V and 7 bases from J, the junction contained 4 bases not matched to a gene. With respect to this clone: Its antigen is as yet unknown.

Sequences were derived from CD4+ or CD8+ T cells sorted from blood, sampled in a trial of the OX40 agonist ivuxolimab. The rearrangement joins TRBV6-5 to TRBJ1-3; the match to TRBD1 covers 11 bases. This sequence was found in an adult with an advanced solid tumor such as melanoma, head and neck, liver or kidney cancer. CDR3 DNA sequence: TGTGCCAGCAGTAGGACAGGGGGCGCGAACACCATATATTTT. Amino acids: CASSRTGGANTIYF.